Below, 7 T cell receptor beta chains from the same sample are listed, as sequenced in a study of T cells in Graves' hyperthyroidism and ophthalmopathy. RNA transcripts yielded amplified TCR beta CDR3 regions. In the first-round RT-PCR of the TCR CDR3, the HTBI primer set was used. Via MiXCR, TCRdb re-called the multiplex PCR reads, giving one row per CDR3 protein. This table has 500,000 to 550,000 distinct CDR3 sequences, less than 25% appearing once. The sample was blood. These receptors all stem from a man aged 18 to 30 with Graves' hyperthyroidism.

This clonotype was counted ten times or more. This chain uses TRBV30 with TRBJ1-5; D gene unclear. The CDR3 runs 13 residues. Trimming removed 2 bases from V and 7 bases from J, with 12 bases in between. Germline CDR1 is GTSNPN and CDR2 is SVGIG (reference sequence). CDR3 nucleotides: TGTGCCTGGAGTCTGGCAGGCGGCCAGCCCCAGCATTTT. Translating gives CAWSLAGGQPQHF. The entire variable domain, with the rest obtained from reference TRBV30 and TRBJ1-5, is as follows: SQTIHQWPATLVQPVGSPLSLECTVEGTSNPNLYWYRQAAGRGLQLLFYSVGIGQISSEVPQNLSASRPQDRQFILSSKKLLLSDSGFYLCAWSLAGGQPQHFGDGTRLSIL.

The V and J genes are TRBV11-2 and TRBJ1-2; D remains ambiguous. Trimming pared 5 bases from V and 4 bases from J, leaving 17 bases between. Per the germline V gene, CDR1 is SGHAT and CDR2 is FQNNGV. CDR3 length equals 15 residues. CDR3 protein: CASSTPRRNSYGYTF. In DNA, the CDR3 is TGTGCCAGCAGCACCCCCCGGAGGAATAGCTATGGCTACACCTTC. Full variable domain (rest looked up from reference TRBV11-2 and TRBJ1-2): EAGVAQSPRYKIIEKRQSVAFWCNPISGHATLYWYQQILGQGPKLLIQFQNNGVVDDSQLPKDRFSAERLKGVDSTLKIQPAKLEDSAVYLCASSTPRRNSYGYTFGSGTRLTVV.

CDR3 sequence reads: CASSYRDAGETQYF. CDR3 sequence (DNA): TGTGCCAGCAGCTACCGGGACGCCGGAGAGACCCAGTACTTC. The chain combines TRBV7-8 with TRBJ2-5; perhaps D is TRBD1 or TRBD2 (5 bases each). The CDR3 has 14 amino acids. CDR1 and CDR2 (germline): SGHVS, FQNEAQ. Trimming left V 4 bases short and J 4 bases short, with 13 bases between.

This chain connects TRBV6-1 to TRBJ1-2; D uncertain. The CDR3 is made up of 14 amino acids. CDR1 and CDR2 (germline): MNHNS, SASEGT. Trimming cost V 2 bases and J 4 bases, with 11 bases left between them. CDR3 loop: CASSERDQTYGYTF. The CDR3 bases are TGTGCCAGCAGTGAACGAGATCAAACCTATGGCTACACCTTC.

This clonotype was seen ten or more times. The V and J genes are TRBV3-1 and TRBJ1-2, with TRBD1 matching 9 bases. The germline gives CDR1 LGHDT, CDR2 YNNKEL (reference sequence). V trimming: 6 bases; J trimming: 8 bases; junction bases outside the gene matches: 7. The CDR3 sequence is 13 residues long. The CDR3, as DNA: TGTGCCAGCAGTCCTACAGGGGGCCGAGGCTACACCTTC. Translating it yields CASSPTGGRGYTF.

The gene calls are TRBV4-1 and TRBJ2-7, with D possibly matching TRBD1 (5 bases). The V gene lost 3 bases and the J gene lost 0 bases, with 12 bases spanning the gap. This CDR3 is built from 15 residues. Germline assignment: CDR1 MGHRA and CDR2 YSYEKL. The CDR3 loop is CASSQTQETSYEQYF. The CDR3 region has the DNA TGCGCCAGCAGCCAGACACAGGAGACCTCCTACGAGCAGTACTTC.

This chain's CDR3 is CAWGGHPAPNYGYTF. CDR3 coding DNA: TGTGCCTGGGGGGGTCATCCAGCTCCCAACTATGGCTACACCTTC. V and J are TRBV30 and TRBJ1-2; D is possibly TRBD1 (5 bases). The V gene's germline CDR1 is GTSNPN and CDR2 SVGIG (reference sequence). CDR3 size: 15 residues. The V and J ends lost 5 bases and 2 bases respectively, with 18 bases between them.